One and the same sample provided the 32 T cell receptor beta chains below, sequenced in a study of T cells in Graves' hyperthyroidism and ophthalmopathy. Researchers took RNA transcripts and amplified the TCR beta CDR3 regions from them. The study used the HTBI primer set for a first-round RT-PCR of the TCR CDR3. Via MiXCR, TCRdb re-called the multiplex PCR reads, giving one row per CDR3 protein. The sample shows 300,000 to 350,000 distinct CDR3 sequences, over 11% of them seen only once. The sequenced sample consisted of blood. The receptors stem from a woman aged 30 to 39 with Graves' hyperthyroidism.

Only a few counts were recorded for this clonotype. J is TRBJ2-6 and V is TRBV12-3 or TRBV12-4, with TRBD1 matching over 8 bases. V dropped 4 bases and J dropped 2; count of bases not matched to a gene: 13. The CDR3 extends over 19 amino acids. The CDR3 nucleotides read TGTGCCAGCAGTTCACCCGGGGGACAGGACTTACCTGGGGCCAACGTCCTGACTTTC. Its protein is CASSSPGGQDLPGANVLTF.

This clonotype showed up many times. The J gene is TRBJ2-7, the V gene TRBV6-1, with D uncertain. The CDR3 totals 14 residues. Germline CDR1 reads MNHNS; CDR2 reads SASEGT. Between the trimmed V and J ends, which lost 4 bases and 2 bases, there was a span of 12 bases. In DNA form, the CDR3 reads TGTGCCAGCAGTGTCATTCAGGAGACCTACGAGCAGTACTTC. Amino acids: CASSVIQETYEQYF.

This clonotype was seen many times. This rearrangement joins TRBV18 to TRBJ1-1, with D unclear. The V end lost 3 bases, the J end lost 3 bases, and 5 bases lay between the germline ends. CDR3 length equals 12 residues. From germline, CDR1 is KGHSH and CDR2 LQKENI. The CDR3 sequence: CASSPRDTEAFF. The DNA of the CDR3 is TGTGCCAGCTCACCTCGGGACACTGAAGCTTTCTTT.

This clonotype was seen ten or more times. The J gene is TRBJ1-5, the V gene TRBV28; 7 bases map to TRBD1. From germline, CDR1 is MDHEN and CDR2 SYDVKM. V trimming: 5 bases; J trimming: 6 bases; junction bases outside the gene matches: 7. CDR3 size: 14 residues. CDR3 bases: TGTGCCAGCAGTCACAGGGGAGGGGGTCAGCCCCAGCATTTT. Translating gives CASSHRGGGQPQHF.

This clonotype turned up a few times. J is TRBJ2-5 and V is TRBV30; 11 bases fit TRBD2. The CDR3 contains 15 residues. Losses at the gene ends were 2 bases for V and 2 bases for J; bases not matched to a gene: 4. CDR1 GTSNPN and CDR2 SVGIG come from the germline V gene (reference sequence). CDR3 DNA sequence: TGTGCCTGGAGTCTAGCGGGAGGCCCGCAAGAGACCCAGTACTTC. Translated, it gives CAWSLAGGPQETQYF.

V gene TRBV5-1 combines with J gene TRBJ1-1; D is possibly TRBD1 (6 bases). The CDR3 has 14 residues. Germline V lookup: CDR1 SGHRS, CDR2 YFSETQ. V was trimmed by 5 bases and J by 1 base, leaving 12 bases between them. CDR3 coding DNA: TGCGCCAGCAGGGCAAAACAGGGGAACACTGAAGCTTTCTTT. Protein product: CASRAKQGNTEAFF.

On this clonotype: A much larger clone lies one base from this, so it may be a read error. This chain connects TRBV11-2 to TRBJ2-3, with D possibly TRBD2 on 6 matching bases. Germline V gene data show CDR1 as SGHAT and CDR2 as FQNNGV. Trimming shortened V by 4 bases and J by 6 bases, and 14 bases separated the two germline ends. The CDR3 is 14 amino acids. The CDR3 here is CASSSAGRDDTQYF. DNA for the CDR3: TGTGCCAGCAGCTCGGCGGGAAGGGATGATACGCAGTATTTT. Full variable domain (missing parts from reference TRBV11-2 and TRBJ2-3): EAGVAQSPRYKIIEKRQSVAFWCNPISGHATLYWYQQILGQGPKLLIQFQNNGVVDDSQLPKDRFSAERLKGVDSTLKIQPAKLEDSAVYLCASSSAGRDDTQYFGPGTRLTVL.

The chain is built from TRBV10-3 and TRBJ2-7, with 7 bases matching TRBD1. The CDR3 consists of 14 residues. Germline V gene sequence: CDR1 ENHRY, CDR2 SYGVKD. V trimming: 6 bases; J trimming: 3 bases; junction bases outside the gene matches: 8. Here the CDR3 DNA reads TGTGCCATCAGAAGGACAGGCAATAACTACGAGCAGTACTTC. Translated: CAIRRTGNNYEQYF.

The chain employs TRBV7-2 and TRBJ1-3, with 9 bases aligning to TRBD1. This CDR3 contains 18 residues. V lost 1 base and J lost 3; bases outside the gene matches: 10. Germline V lookup: CDR1 SGHTA, CDR2 FQGNSA. For the CDR3, the DNA is TGTGCCAGCAGCTTAGAGGCGAGACAGGGGGGAGGTGGAAACACCATATATTTT. As protein: CASSLEARQGGGGNTIYF.

In this sample, this clonotype turned up many times. The genes are TRBV27 and TRBJ1-1; TRBD1 is a possible D gene (6 bases). This CDR3 has 13 residues. The germline gives CDR1 MNHEY, CDR2 SMNVEV (reference sequence). V was shortened by 6 bases and J by 3 bases, with 11 bases between the two germline ends. The CDR3 spells CASRDSSDTEAFF. CDR3 nucleotide sequence: TGTGCCAGCAGGGACAGTTCGGACACTGAAGCTTTCTTT.

The gene calls are TRBV2 and TRBJ2-1; D possibly corresponds to TRBD1 (5 bases). The ends were cut back, 5 bases at V and 10 bases at J, with 15 bases in the middle. The V gene's germline CDR1 is SNHLY and CDR2 FYNNEI. The CDR3 loop spans 13 amino acids. CDR3 bases: TGTGCCAGCAGTTTCGGACAAGCAGAAGAGCAGTTCTTC. This sequence encodes CASSFGQAEEQFF. Complete variable domain (other parts from reference TRBV2 and TRBJ2-1): EPEVTQTPSHQVTQMGQEVILRCVPISNHLYFYWYRQILGQKVEFLVSFYNNEISEKSEIFDDQFSVERPDGSNFTLKIRSTKLEDSAMYFCASSFGQAEEQFFGPGTRLTVL.

This clonotype was seen repeatedly, ten times or more. The chain carries TRBV6-6 and TRBJ1-4, with D uncertain. The CDR3 is 15 residues long. Trimming took off 0 bases at V and 8 bases at J, with 13 bases between the two ends. From germline, CDR1 is MNHNY and CDR2 SVGAGI (reference sequence). The CDR3 DNA follows: TGTGCCAGCAGTTACTCGATTGGGAGGCCCGAAAAACTGTTTTTT. Its protein is CASSYSIGRPEKLFF.

This clonotype was observed at least ten times. This rearrangement joins TRBV24-1 to TRBJ1-5, with D tentatively TRBD1 (5 bases). The CDR3 is 15 residues long. CDR1 and CDR2 (germline): KGHDR, SFDVKD. Trimming left V 7 bases short and J 0 bases short, with 12 bases between. DNA of the CDR3: TGTGCCACCAGCGAGGACACCAATAGCAATCAGCCCCAGCATTTT. It translates to CATSEDTNSNQPQHF.

This clonotype has a handful of counts. This chain connects TRBV4-1 to TRBJ1-1; D remains ambiguous. Trimming left V 2 bases short and J 4 bases short, with 11 bases between. The CDR3 covers 14 residues. The germline V gene has CDR1 MGHRA and CDR2 YSYEKL. The CDR3 sequence is CASSQFHGSTEAFF. The CDR3 nucleotides read TGCGCCAGCAGCCAATTTCACGGGAGCACTGAAGCTTTCTTT.

This clonotype was observed a few times. The chain employs TRBV29-1 and TRBJ2-7, with 7 bases aligning to TRBD2. The CDR3 length is 15 residues. With 6 bases clipped from V and 3 bases from J, the junction kept 14 bases outside the gene matches. Germline CDR1 SQVTM, CDR2 ANQGSEA. CDR3 in DNA: TGCAGCGTCTTAACTCCATACGGCGGGAGCTACGAGCAGTACTTC. It yields the protein CSVLTPYGGSYEQYF.

The sample holds many counts of this clonotype. The rearrangement uses TRBV6-2 or TRBV6-3 and TRBJ2-1; TRBD1 is a possible D gene (5 bases). Per germline, CDR1 MNHEY and CDR2 SVGEGT. Trimming removed 6 bases at V and 0 bases at J, with 15 bases between. CDR3 length: 16 amino acids. The CDR3 region is CASRSDSFSSYNEQFF. As DNA, the CDR3 is TGTGCCAGCAGATCCGACAGTTTCAGCTCCTACAATGAGCAGTTCTTC.

This clonotype was found a few times. This chain joins TRBV30 and TRBJ2-1; 9 positions agree with TRBD1. Germline CDR1 and CDR2: GTSNPN and SVGIG (reference sequence). The CDR3 runs 15 residues. V dropped 2 bases and J dropped 10; count of bases not matched to a gene: 12. CDR3 sequence reads: CAWSPGTGILWEQFF. The CDR3 DNA follows: TGTGCCTGGAGTCCCGGGACAGGGATCCTTTGGGAGCAGTTCTTC.

On this clonotype itself: Being one base from a much bigger clone, this may be a read error. Likely a read error: the CDR3 ends without its conserved phenylalanine or tryptophan. This rearrangement joins TRBV28 to TRBJ2-7; 7 nucleotides match TRBD1. From germline, CDR1 is MDHEN and CDR2 SYDVKM. The CDR3 runs to 16 residues. Trimming cost V 5 bases and J 2 bases; bases outside gene matches: 12. The CDR3 nucleotides are TGTGCCAGCAGTCGGGGACAGACCCTTAGTGCCTACGAGCAGTACCTC. Its translation is CASSRGQTLSAYEQYL.

This clonotype was recorded a few times. The J gene is TRBJ2-2, the V gene TRBV4-2; D perhaps matches TRBD1 (6 bases). This CDR3 is built from 16 residues. V was shortened by 0 bases and J by 4 bases, with 12 bases between the two germline ends. Germline V gene data show CDR1 as LGHNA and CDR2 as YNFKEQ. The CDR3 loop reads CASSQDDDRITGELFF. The CDR3 nucleotides read TGTGCCAGCAGCCAAGATGACGACAGGATCACCGGGGAGCTGTTTTTT.

This clonotype occurred many times. The chain uses TRBV28 and TRBJ2-7, with D hard to call. There are 13 residues in the CDR3. V was cut by 5 bases and J by 4 bases, with 12 bases left in between. Germline-derived CDR1 and CDR2 are MDHEN and SYDVKM. CDR3 sequence: CASSAASLYEQYF. In DNA, the CDR3 is TGTGCCAGCAGTGCCGCATCTCTTTACGAGCAGTACTTC. Full variable domain (rest looked up from reference TRBV28 and TRBJ2-7): DVKVTQSSRYLVKRTGEKVFLECVQDMDHENMFWYRQDPGLGLRLIYFSYDVKMKEKGDIPEGYSVSREKKERFSLILESASTNQTSMYLCASSAASLYEQYFGPGTRLTVT.

As DNA, the CDR3 is TGTGCCAGCAGCTTAGCGCCGGCTAGCAGGGAGACCCAGTACTTC. It is translated as CASSLAPASRETQYF. This rearrangement joins TRBV7-9 to TRBJ2-5; tentatively, D is TRBD2 (5 bases). The CDR3 has 15 residues. The germline V and J ends were trimmed by 0 bases and 5 bases, with 13 bases remaining between them. Germline-derived CDR1 and CDR2 are SEHNR and FQNEAQ (reference sequence).

This clonotype has just a few counts. The chain recombines TRBV7-9 with TRBJ2-6; maybe TRBD1 (6 bases). Germline assignment: CDR1 SEHNR and CDR2 FQNEAQ (reference sequence). The CDR3 is 16 amino acids. Trimming cost V 5 bases and J 2 bases, with 13 bases left between them. The CDR3 DNA reads TGTGCCAGCAGCGGCTACAGGGTAACTGGGGCCAACGTCCTGACTTTC. Its protein product is CASSGYRVTGANVLTF.

Ten or more counts support this clonotype. At one boundary the junction diverges from the germline segment, which might be a read error. The chain is built from TRBV28 and TRBJ2-7, with no clear D. Looked up from germline, CDR1 is MDHEN and CDR2 is SYDVKM. CDR3 length: 12 residues. CDR3 amino acids: CASTRSSHEQYF. In DNA, the CDR3 is TGTGCCAGCACCCGGAGCTCCCACGAGCAGTACTTC.

This clonotype was observed a handful of times. CDR3 amino acids: CASSLGGMGGGETQYF. The DNA of the CDR3 is TGTGCCAGCAGTTTGGGCGGGATGGGCGGAGGAGAGACCCAGTACTTC. The V call is TRBV12-3 or TRBV12-4, the J call TRBJ2-5, with D perhaps matching TRBD2 (6 bases). V was clipped by 3 bases and J by 4 bases, with 18 bases between them. The CDR3 covers 16 residues.

This clonotype came up many times. The rearrangement joins TRBV10-3 to TRBJ2-1; 8 bases match TRBD2. Germline V gene lookup returns CDR1 ENHRY and CDR2 SYGVKD. The CDR3 is 18 amino acids. J gave up 0 bases and V 1 base, and 8 bases lay outside the gene matches. Here the CDR3 reads CAISEWDSGTRSYNEQFF. DNA of the CDR3: TGTGCCATCAGTGAGTGGGATAGCGGGACCCGCTCCTACAATGAGCAGTTCTTC.

This chain uses TRBV20-1 with TRBJ2-7; TRBD1 matches at 7 bases. CDR3 length: 15 residues. Germline assignment: CDR1 DFQATT and CDR2 SNEGSKA (reference sequence). J lost 2 bases, V lost 6 bases, and 13 bases had no gene match. The CDR3 DNA reads TGCAGTGCCAGATCCCCCCGACAGGGCCCCTACGAGCAGTACTTC. This encodes CSARSPRQGPYEQYF.

There are many counts of this clonotype. This chain links TRBV28 with TRBJ2-7; either TRBD1 or TRBD2 may supply D (5 bases each). Germline assignment: CDR1 MDHEN and CDR2 SYDVKM. This CDR3 contains 15 residues. Trimming removed 6 bases at V and 2 bases at J, with 17 bases between. The chain's CDR3 is CASRGTETITYEQYF. The CDR3 DNA reads as TGTGCCAGCAGGGGGACGGAGACAATTACCTACGAGCAGTACTTC.

This clonotype showed up many times. The rearrangement joins TRBV19 to TRBJ1-2, with D tentatively TRBD1 (6 bases). The germline gives CDR1 LNHDA, CDR2 SQIVND (reference sequence). The V gene lost 3 bases and the J gene lost 8 bases, with 19 bases spanning the gap. This CDR3 has 15 residues. CDR3 loop: CASSMGGQSKGGYTF. The CDR3 bases are TGTGCCAGTAGTATGGGTGGACAGAGCAAGGGAGGCTACACCTTC.

This sequence joins TRBV6-2 or TRBV6-3 and TRBJ2-3; D is possibly TRBD2 (7 bases). The CDR3 is 14 residues long. Germline V gives CDR1 MNHEY, CDR2 SVGEGT. V was clipped by 7 bases and J by 7 bases, with 18 bases between them. CDR3 sequence: CASKEQGGGHTQYF. The CDR3 DNA is TGTGCCAGCAAGGAACAGGGCGGGGGACATACGCAGTATTTT.

As concerns this clonotype: In this CDR3 the conserved last residue, phenylalanine or tryptophan, is missing, so a read error is likely. The chain recombines TRBV12-3 or TRBV12-4 with TRBJ2-7; perhaps D is TRBD1 or TRBD2 (7 bases each). This CDR3 has 16 residues. V was cut by 8 bases and J by 2 bases, with 22 bases left in between. For the CDR3, the DNA is TGTGCCAGCGGTTCGCTCCGGGGGGACAGTACCTACGAGCAGTACTCC. Its protein is CASGSLRGDSTYEQYS.

This clonotype appeared a few times. V is TRBV24-1 and J is TRBJ2-5; weak D call: TRBD2 (6 bases). Germline loops: CDR1 KGHDR, CDR2 SFDVKD. The CDR3 has 14 residues. V was trimmed by 2 bases and J by 5 bases, leaving 11 bases between them. The CDR3 coding sequence is TGTGCCACCAGTGATTGGAGGGGCGGGGAGACCCAGTACTTC. This sequence encodes CATSDWRGGETQYF.

The rearrangement links TRBV20-1 to TRBJ2-3; 9 positions agree with TRBD2. The CDR3 length is 23 residues. The V segment lost 4 bases and the J segment 2 bases; nucleotides outside the gene matches: 31. Germline V gene data show CDR1 as DFQATT and CDR2 as SNEGSKA (reference sequence). In DNA, the CDR3 is TGCAGTGCTAAGGGCGGTATATCGTCGGGTCTAGCGGGAATCCTTAGTGACACAGATACGCAGTATTTT. Its translation: CSAKGGISSGLAGILSDTDTQYF.